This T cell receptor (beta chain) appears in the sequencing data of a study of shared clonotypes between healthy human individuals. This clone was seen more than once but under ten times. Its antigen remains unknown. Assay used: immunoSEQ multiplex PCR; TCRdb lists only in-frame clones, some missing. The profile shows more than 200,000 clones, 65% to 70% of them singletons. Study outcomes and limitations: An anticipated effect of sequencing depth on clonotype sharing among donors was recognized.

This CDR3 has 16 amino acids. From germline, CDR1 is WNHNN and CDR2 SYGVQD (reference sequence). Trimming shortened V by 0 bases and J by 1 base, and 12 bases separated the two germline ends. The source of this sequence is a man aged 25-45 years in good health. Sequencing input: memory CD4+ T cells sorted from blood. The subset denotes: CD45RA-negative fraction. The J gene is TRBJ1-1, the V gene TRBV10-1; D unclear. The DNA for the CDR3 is TGCGCCAGCAGTGAGTCAGGAAGTTCTCCGAACACTGAAGCTTTCTTT. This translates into CASSESGSSPNTEAFF.